The clone carrying this T cell receptor (beta chain) is medium-sized within its sample. As yet, its antigen is unknown. This sample was included in a study of vaccination and CD4 T cells after COVID-19. As for the study in general: The convalescents included six males and four females, and among them two were Hispanic while seven were Caucasian. Overlapping spike peptides served as the stimulus for the cells. These peptides came from SARS-CoV-2 and from the common cold coronaviruses HCoV-NL63, HCoV-OC43 and HCoV-229E.

Scientists ran DNA taken from cultured CD4+ T cells through the Oncomine TCR Beta short-read assay for sequencing. TCRdb re-called the PCR reads through MiXCR, storing one row per CDR3 protein. The profile shows around 19,000 distinct CDR3 sequences, about 42% of them singletons. The treatment here: roughly 10-day PBMC culture with coronavirus spike peptide pools or control peptides (ViraFEST assay). The culture of about 2 million PBMCs per well included 8.5 to 10 IU/ml IL-2 and about 10 ug/ml peptide pools. This CDR3 has 16 residues. With 4 bases removed from V and 6 bases from J, the gap between germline ends came to 20 bases. Germline CDR1 reads KGHDR; CDR2 reads SFDVKD.

The V gene is TRBV24-1, the J gene TRBJ1-2; possible D gene TRBD1, 6 bases. Sequencing was performed on CD4+ T cells from blood, cultured in vitro, taken before SARS-CoV-2 vaccination. This TCR came from a human donor who had recovered from COVID-19. CDR3 coding DNA: TGTGCCACCAGTGAACACACTGACCGGGACAAAGATGGCTACACCTTC. Translated, it gives CATSEHTDRDKDGYTF.